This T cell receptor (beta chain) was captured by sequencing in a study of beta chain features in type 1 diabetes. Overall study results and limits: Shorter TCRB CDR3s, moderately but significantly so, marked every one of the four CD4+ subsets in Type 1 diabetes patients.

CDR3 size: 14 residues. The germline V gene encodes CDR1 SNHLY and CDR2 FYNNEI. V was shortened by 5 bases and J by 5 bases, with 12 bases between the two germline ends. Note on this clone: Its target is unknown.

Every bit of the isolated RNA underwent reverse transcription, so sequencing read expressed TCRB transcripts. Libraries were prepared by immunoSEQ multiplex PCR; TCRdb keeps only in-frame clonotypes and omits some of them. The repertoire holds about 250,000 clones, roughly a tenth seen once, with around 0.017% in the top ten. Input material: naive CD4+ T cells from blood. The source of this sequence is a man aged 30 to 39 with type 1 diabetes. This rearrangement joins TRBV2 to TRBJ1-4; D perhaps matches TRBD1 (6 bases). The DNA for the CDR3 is TGTGCCAGCAGTCAACAGGGAATAAATGAAAAACTGTTTTTT. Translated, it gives CASSQQGINEKLFF.